This T cell receptor (beta chain) comes out of a study of somatic mutations in cytotoxic T cells in rheumatoid arthritis. Regarding the study as a whole: Age-matched healthy controls and rheumatoid arthritis patients had CD8+ T-cell clonality that did not differ significantly. Of more than 60 patients, fewer than 10 had a largest CD8+ clone that exceeded 20% of CD8+ cells.

Data came from immunoSEQ multiplex PCR; TCRdb stores just in-frame clones and leaves some out. The table shows 15,000 to 20,000 clones, with roughly 70% occurring only once. The table lists this clone with a few counts. As yet, its antigen is unknown. V was pared by 0 bases and J by 0 bases, with 6 bases between. The CDR3 runs to 15 residues. The V gene's germline CDR1 is MRHNA and CDR2 SNTAGT. This receptor was taken from a man in his fifties or sixties in good health. This chain joins TRBV6-4 and TRBJ2-1; D possibly corresponds to TRBD2 (6 bases). Input material: CD8+ T cells sorted from blood. The CDR3 coding sequence is TGTGCCAGCAGTGACTCTAGCGGCTCCTACAATGAGCAGTTCTTC. Encoded protein: CASSDSSGSYNEQFF.